The source of this T cell receptor beta chain is a study of T cell clonotyping in hematopoietic cell transplantation. Study-level findings and limits: Higher Inverse Simpson Index values in graft donor and pretransplant recipient predicted broader posttransplant TCR diversity. Without cell sorting, CD4 versus CD8 contributions remain unresolved.

In this sample, this clone turned up a few times. Its antigen is as yet unknown. Data came from immunoSEQ multiplex PCR; TCRdb stores just in-frame clones and leaves some out. The sample has about 36,000 clones, 90% to 95% seen once. V gave up 6 bases and J gave up 1 base, with 10 bases separating them. Per the germline V gene, CDR1 is SNHLY and CDR2 is FYNNEI. The CDR3 runs 14 residues. Time point given: recipient sample about 28 days before transplant, after cytoreduction. The chain couples TRBV2 to TRBJ1-5; a weak D match, TRBD1 (5 bases). The TCR originated in a man in his forties with chronic myeloid leukemia. Some clones in this sample may be carry-over from other donors' samples. The starting material was peripheral blood mononuclear cells, obtained before stem cell transplant. DNA of the CDR3: TGTGCCAGCAGCGGTGACAGAAGCAATCAGCCCCAGCATTTT. Translating gives CASSGDRSNQPQHF.